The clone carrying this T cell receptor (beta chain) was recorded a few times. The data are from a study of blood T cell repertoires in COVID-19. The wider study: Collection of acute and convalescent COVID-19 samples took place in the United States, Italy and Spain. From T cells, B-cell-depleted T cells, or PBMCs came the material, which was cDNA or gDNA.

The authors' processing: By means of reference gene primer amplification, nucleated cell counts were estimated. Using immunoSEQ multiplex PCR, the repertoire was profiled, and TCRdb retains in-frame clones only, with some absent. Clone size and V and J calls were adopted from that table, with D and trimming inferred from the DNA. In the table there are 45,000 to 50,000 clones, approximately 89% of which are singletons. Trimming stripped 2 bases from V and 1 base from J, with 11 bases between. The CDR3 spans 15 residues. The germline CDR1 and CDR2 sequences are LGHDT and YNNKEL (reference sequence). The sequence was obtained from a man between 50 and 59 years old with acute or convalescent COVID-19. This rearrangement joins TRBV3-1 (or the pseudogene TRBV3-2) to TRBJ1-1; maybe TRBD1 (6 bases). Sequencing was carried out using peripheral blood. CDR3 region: CASSQLGARNTEAFF. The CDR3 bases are TGTGCCAGCAGCCAACTGGGGGCTCGGAACACTGAAGCTTTCTTT.